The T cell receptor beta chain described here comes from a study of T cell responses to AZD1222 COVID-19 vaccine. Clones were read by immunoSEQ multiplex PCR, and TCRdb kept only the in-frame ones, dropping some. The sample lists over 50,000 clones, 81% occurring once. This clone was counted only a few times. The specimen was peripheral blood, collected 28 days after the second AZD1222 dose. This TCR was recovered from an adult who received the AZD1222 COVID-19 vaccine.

The CDR3 coding sequence is TGTGCCTGGAGCCATAATTCACCCCTCCACTTT. This encodes CAWSHNSPLHF. This chain uses TRBV30 with TRBJ1-6; D remains unclear. Per germline, CDR1 GTSNPN and CDR2 SVGIG (reference sequence). The V and J ends lost 3 bases and 5 bases respectively, with 2 bases between them. This CDR3 spans 11 amino acids.